The 6 T cell receptor beta chains below come from one sample, sequenced in a study of graft-versus-host responses after intestinal transplantation. Generated by immunoSEQ multiplex PCR, the TCRdb table keeps only in-frame clones and is missing some. This sample has about 90,000 clones, with about 95% found just once. Antigens of these TCRs are unknown. The sequenced sample was unstimulated CD4+ T cells sorted from spleen or lymph node cells, obtained before transplant. The receptors originated from a human donor who was the organ donor for an intestinal transplant.

The chain combines TRBV5-4 with TRBJ2-1, with a possible D match to TRBD2 (6 bases). Trimming took off 4 bases at V and 3 bases at J, with 11 bases between the two ends. CDR3 length: 14 residues. CDR1 and CDR2 from the germline V gene are SGHNT and YYREEE (reference sequence). This CDR3 is CASSNGGNYNEQFF. The CDR3 DNA is TGTGCCAGCAGCAACGGGGGAAACTACAATGAGCAGTTCTTC.

The CDR3 DNA is TGCAGCGTACCGTTACAGGGGGCGGCCGGCTCGGAAAGAAACTATGGCTACACCTTC. Its protein is CSVPLQGAAGSERNYGYTF. The chain joins TRBV29-1 to TRBJ1-2; 9 nucleotides line up with TRBD1. After removal of 6 bases from V and 2 bases from J, the junction contained 22 bases not matched to a gene. Germline V gene lookup returns CDR1 SQVTM and CDR2 ANQGSEA. The CDR3 extends over 19 amino acids.

CDR3 sequence: CASSVGDSGGTQETQYF. The CDR3 DNA sequence: TGTGCCAGCAGCGTAGGGGATAGCGGGGGTACCCAGGAGACCCAGTACTTC. This chain connects TRBV9 to TRBJ2-5; TRBD2 aligns across 9 bases. Trimming removed 0 bases from V and 5 bases from J; junction bases left unmatched: 11. The CDR3 spans 17 residues. Germline V CDR1 and CDR2: SGDLS, YYNGEE.

A remark on this clone: Because the CDR3's place on the DNA is in doubt, the DNA is left out and the CDR3 is given as listed by TCRdb. The chain links TRBV21-1 to TRBJ1-5; TRBD1, the table's D call, was not compared with the DNA. TRBV21-1 is a listed pseudogene. The CDR3 has 17 amino acids, counting both end residues. CDR3 loop: CASSKPYWGQGNQPQHF.

The rearrangement links TRBV6-6 to TRBJ1-2, with a weak D call TRBD1 (5 bases). The CDR3 has 13 residues. Trimming stripped 8 bases from V and 2 bases from J, with 12 bases between. Germline CDR1 reads MNHNY; CDR2 reads SVGAGI (reference sequence). The CDR3 region is CASVGGSNYGYTF. DNA of the CDR3: TGTGCCAGCGTTGGGGGGTCCAACTATGGCTACACCTTC.

This sequence joins TRBV6-5 and TRBJ2-7, with TRBD1 matching 7 bases. The CDR3 is made up of 15 amino acids. Germline V lookup: CDR1 MNHEY, CDR2 SVGAGI. With V trimmed by 2 bases and J by 0 bases, 4 bases remained unmatched. CDR3 in amino acids: CASSYLTGASYEQYF. In DNA, the CDR3 is TGTGCCAGCAGTTACCTAACAGGGGCCTCCTACGAGCAGTACTTC.